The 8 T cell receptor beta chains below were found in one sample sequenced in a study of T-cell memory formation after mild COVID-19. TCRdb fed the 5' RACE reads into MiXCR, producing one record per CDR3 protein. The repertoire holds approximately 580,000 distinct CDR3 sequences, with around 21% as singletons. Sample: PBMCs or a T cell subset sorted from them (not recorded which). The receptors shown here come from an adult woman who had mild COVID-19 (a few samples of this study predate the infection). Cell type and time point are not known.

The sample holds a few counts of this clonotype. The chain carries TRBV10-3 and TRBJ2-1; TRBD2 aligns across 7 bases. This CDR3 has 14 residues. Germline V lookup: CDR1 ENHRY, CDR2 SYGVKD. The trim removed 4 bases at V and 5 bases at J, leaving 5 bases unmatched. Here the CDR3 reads CAISGAGEHNEQFF. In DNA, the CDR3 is TGTGCCATCAGTGGTGCGGGAGAGCACAATGAGCAGTTCTTC.

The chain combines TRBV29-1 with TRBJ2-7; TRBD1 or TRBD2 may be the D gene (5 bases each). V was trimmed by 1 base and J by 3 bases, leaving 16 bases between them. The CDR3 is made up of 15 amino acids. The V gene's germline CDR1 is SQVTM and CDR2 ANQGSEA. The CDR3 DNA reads TGCAGCGTTGAAGGAGAGGGGAGTAACCGCTACGAGCAGTACTTC. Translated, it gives CSVEGEGSNRYEQYF.

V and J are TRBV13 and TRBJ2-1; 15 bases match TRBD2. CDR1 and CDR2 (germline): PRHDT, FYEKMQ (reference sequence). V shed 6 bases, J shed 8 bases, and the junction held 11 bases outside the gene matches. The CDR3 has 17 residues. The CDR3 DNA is TGTGCCAGCAGTTTTTCTTCCGGACTAGCGGGGGGGTATGAGCAGTTCTTC. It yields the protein CASSFSSGLAGGYEQFF.

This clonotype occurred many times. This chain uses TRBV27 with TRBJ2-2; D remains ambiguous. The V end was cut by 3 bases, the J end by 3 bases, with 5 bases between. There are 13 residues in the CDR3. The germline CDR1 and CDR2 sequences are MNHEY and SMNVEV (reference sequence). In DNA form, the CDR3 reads TGTGCCAGCAGTTTGATGGACACCGGGGAGCTGTTTTTT. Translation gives CASSLMDTGELFF.

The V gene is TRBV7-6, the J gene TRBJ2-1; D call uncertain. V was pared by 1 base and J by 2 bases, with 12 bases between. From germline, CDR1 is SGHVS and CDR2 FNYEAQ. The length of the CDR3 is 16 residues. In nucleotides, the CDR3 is TGTGCCAGCAGCTTAGGAGTCTTTCAAACCTACAATGAGCAGTTCTTC. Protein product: CASSLGVFQTYNEQFF.

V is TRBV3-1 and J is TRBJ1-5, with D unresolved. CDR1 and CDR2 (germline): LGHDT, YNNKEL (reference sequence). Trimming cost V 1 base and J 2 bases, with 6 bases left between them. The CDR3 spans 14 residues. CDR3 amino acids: CASSQAGGNQPQHF. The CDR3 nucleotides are TGTGCCAGCAGCCAAGCAGGAGGCAATCAGCCCCAGCATTTT.

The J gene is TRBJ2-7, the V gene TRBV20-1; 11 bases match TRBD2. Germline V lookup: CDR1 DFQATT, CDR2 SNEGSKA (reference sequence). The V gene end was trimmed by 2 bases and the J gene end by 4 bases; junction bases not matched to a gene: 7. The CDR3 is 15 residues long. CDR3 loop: CSARRLAGGIYEQYF. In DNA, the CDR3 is TGCAGTGCTAGACGTCTAGCGGGAGGAATTTACGAGCAGTACTTC.

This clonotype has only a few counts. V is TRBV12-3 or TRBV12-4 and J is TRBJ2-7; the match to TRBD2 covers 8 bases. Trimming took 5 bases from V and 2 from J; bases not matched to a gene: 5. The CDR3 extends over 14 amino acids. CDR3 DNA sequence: TGTGCCAGCAGTCCTCTAGCGGGCACCTACGAGCAGTACTTC. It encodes CASSPLAGTYEQYF.